The present TCR beta chain was sequenced within a study of T cell responses to AZD1222 COVID-19 vaccine. Study background: Pooling of second doses given at about 4 or about 12 weeks was done. Study-level points and caveats: Close to half of spike-specific TCRs reportedly recognize unmutated variant regions.

Clones were read by immunoSEQ multiplex PCR, and TCRdb kept only the in-frame ones, dropping some. The sample carries approximately 130,000 clones, nearly 95% recorded once. Germline V gives CDR1 GTSNPN, CDR2 SVGIG (reference sequence). The CDR3 totals 14 residues. Trimming took 1 base from V and 9 from J, leaving 16 bases between them. Turning to this clone: Its target is not known.

The sequencing here drew on peripheral blood, taken on day 0 of AZD1222 vaccination. This clonotype originated in an adult in good health. The chain couples TRBV30 to TRBJ1-5; D not certain. The CDR3 nucleotides are TGTGCCTGGAGTGAGGAGACGGGCTCTTCGCCCCAGCATTTT. This sequence encodes CAWSEETGSSPQHF.